This T cell receptor (beta chain) derives from a study of CD8 T cells in Susac syndrome. Random hexamers were used to reverse transcribe 0.5 to 1 ug of RNA. TCRdb itself ran the immunoSEQ multiplex PCR reads through MiXCR, one entry per CDR3 protein. The repertoire consists of some 200,000 distinct CDR3 sequences, with 90% to 95% occurring once and the leading ten covering approximately 0.09%. Sequencing used CD4+ T cells from PBMCs. The sequence was obtained from a human donor with Susac syndrome.

CDR3 coding DNA: TGTGCCAGCAGCGTGCGGACAGGGAGGAATTCACCCCTCCACTTT. It is translated as CASSVRTGRNSPLHF. V is TRBV11-1 and J is TRBJ1-6, with 8 bases aligning to TRBD1. The CDR3 has 15 amino acids. Germline lookup yields CDR1 SGHAT and CDR2 FQDESV (reference sequence). The trim removed 5 bases at V and 7 bases at J, leaving 7 bases unmatched.